These 29 T cell receptor beta chains were sequenced from one sample in a study of cytomegalovirus exposure and HLA in healthy donors. The PCR had 60 Vbeta and 13 Jbeta primers. The protocol was immunoSEQ multiplex PCR, while the TCRdb copy is restricted to in-frame clones and leaves out a portion. The sample has some 90,000 clones, approximately 77% seen once. Specimen: PBMCs. The receptor set was obtained from a human donor in good health.

The table lists this clone with a few counts. The chain links TRBV27 to TRBJ1-1, with 9 bases fitting TRBD1. V shed 5 bases, J shed 5 bases, and the junction held 12 bases outside the gene matches. CDR1 and CDR2 (germline): MNHEY, SMNVEV (reference sequence). The CDR3 runs 16 residues. CDR3 in amino acids: CASSPNPRQGGTEAFF. As DNA, the CDR3 is TGTGCCAGCAGTCCCAACCCTAGACAGGGGGGAACTGAAGCTTTCTTT.

The rearrangement joins TRBV18 to TRBJ1-4; TRBD1 agrees at 8 bases. The CDR3 sequence is 16 residues long. V was pared by 4 bases and J by 4 bases, with 8 bases of the junction left unmatched. CDR1 and CDR2 from the germline V gene are KGHSH and LQKENI. DNA of the CDR3: TGTGCCAGCTCACGCAACAGGGGGGCGAGTAATGAAAAACTGTTTTTT. As protein: CASSRNRGASNEKLFF.

This clone was found once. The V and J genes are TRBV11-2 and TRBJ2-7; 7 bases map to TRBD2. The germline CDR1 and CDR2 sequences are SGHAT and FQNNGV. The CDR3 has 15 amino acids. V lost 5 bases to trimming and J lost 3 bases; unmatched junction nucleotides: 10. CDR3 amino acids: CASSKINGLVYEQYF. The CDR3 region has the DNA TGTGCCAGCAGCAAGATCAACGGACTAGTCTACGAGCAGTACTTC.

This chain joins TRBV7-2 and TRBJ1-5, with 9 bases aligning to TRBD1. Unmatched junction bases numbered 6, after V lost 0 bases and J lost 0 bases. CDR1 and CDR2 (germline): SGHTA, FQGNSA. This CDR3 is built from 18 residues. The CDR3 spells CASSLAGTGTYSNQPQHF. The CDR3 DNA reads as TGTGCCAGCAGCTTAGCCGGGACAGGGACGTATAGCAATCAGCCCCAGCATTTT.

The V and J genes are TRBV28 and TRBJ2-1; 11 positions agree with TRBD2. The CDR3 covers 12 residues. J was trimmed by 14 bases and V by 6 bases; bases with no gene match: 6. Germline V gene sequence: CDR1 MDHEN, CDR2 SYDVKM. The CDR3 DNA reads TGTGCCAGCAGCTCTAGCGGGAGGAGAAAGTTCTTC. As protein: CASSSSGRRKFF. Variable domain in full (rest from reference TRBV28 and TRBJ2-1): DVKVTQSSRYLVKRTGEKVFLECVQDMDHENMFWYRQDPGLGLRLIYFSYDVKMKEKGDIPEGYSVSREKKERFSLILESASTNQTSMYLCASSSSGRRKFFGPGTRLTVL.

J is TRBJ2-7 and V is TRBV28, with TRBD1 identical over 10 bases. The V and J ends lost 1 base and 3 bases, in that order; junction bases with no gene match: 9. The CDR3 runs 17 residues. Per the germline V gene, CDR1 is MDHEN and CDR2 is SYDVKM. The CDR3 protein is CASSLLGPGTGVYEQYF. The CDR3 region has the DNA TGTGCCAGCAGTTTATTGGGCCCCGGGACAGGGGTCTACGAGCAGTACTTC.

The sample holds a few counts of this clone. This chain connects TRBV7-3 to TRBJ2-3, with TRBD2 identical over 12 bases. The CDR3 has 17 residues. Germline lookup yields CDR1 SGHTA and CDR2 FQGTGA. After removal of 6 bases from V and 5 bases from J, the junction contained 12 bases not matched to a gene. CDR3 DNA: TGTGCCAGCAGTATCATTCCCGGACTAGCGGGAAGAGATACGCAGTATTTT. The encoded protein is CASSIIPGLAGRDTQYF.

The chain links TRBV28 to TRBJ2-7, with no clear D. The germline V gene has CDR1 MDHEN and CDR2 SYDVKM. There are 14 residues in the CDR3. V lost 2 bases and J 0 bases, leaving 8 bases between the germline ends. The CDR3 region is CASSLDKSSYEQYF. As DNA, the CDR3 is TGTGCCAGCAGTTTAGACAAAAGCTCCTACGAGCAGTACTTC.

The chain is built from TRBV5-4 and TRBJ2-3; possible D gene TRBD2, 6 bases. Germline lookup yields CDR1 SGHNT and CDR2 YYREEE (reference sequence). The CDR3 extends over 15 amino acids. The V end lost 0 bases, the J end lost 0 bases, and 8 bases lay between the germline ends. Here the CDR3 reads CASSLGGTSTDTQYF. CDR3 coding DNA: TGTGCCAGCAGCTTGGGCGGGACCAGCACAGATACGCAGTATTTT.

The chain links TRBV19 to TRBJ1-2; 7 bases fit TRBD1. The CDR3 is 14 residues long. Germline V gene lookup returns CDR1 LNHDA and CDR2 SQIVND (reference sequence). Trimming removed 6 bases from V and 4 bases from J; junction bases left unmatched: 8. CDR3 in DNA: TGTGCCAGTAGCCGACAGGGAGTGCCCTATGGCTACACCTTC. This translates into CASSRQGVPYGYTF.

The genes are TRBV6-5 and TRBJ1-1; TRBD1 agrees at 8 bases. Trimming at V came to 6 bases and at J to 1 base, leaving 4 bases not matched to a gene. The CDR3 loop spans 14 amino acids. Germline CDR1 is MNHEY and CDR2 is SVGAGI. The CDR3 DNA reads TGTGCCAGCAGATGGACAGGGCCGAACACTGAAGCTTTCTTT. It translates to CASRWTGPNTEAFF.

In this sample, this clone turned up once. The CDR3 bases are TGTGCCAGCAGCCAGGGGGCAGGAGCAGGACAGCCCCAGCATTTT. It codes for CASSQGAGAGQPQHF. This chain joins TRBV7-2 and TRBJ1-5; 8 bases match TRBD1. Germline assignment: CDR1 SGHTA and CDR2 FQGNSA. The CDR3 sequence is 15 residues long. J was trimmed by 7 bases and V by 5 bases; bases with no gene match: 10.

The chain carries TRBV2 and TRBJ1-1; possible D gene TRBD1, 6 bases. V lost 5 bases to trimming and J lost 4 bases, with 20 bases between them. There are 16 residues in the CDR3. The germline V gene has CDR1 SNHLY and CDR2 FYNNEI. The CDR3 region has the DNA TGTGCCAGCAGTCTAATGGGTATGGGGGCGCGCACTGAAGCTTTCTTT. It encodes CASSLMGMGARTEAFF. Supplemented by reference TRBV2 and TRBJ1-1, the full variable domain reads EPEVTQTPSHQVTQMGQEVILRCVPISNHLYFYWYRQILGQKVEFLVSFYNNEISEKSEIFDDQFSVERPDGSNFTLKIRSTKLEDSAMYFCASSLMGMGARTEAFFGQGTRLTVV.

This sequence joins TRBV15 and TRBJ1-2, with 7 bases lining up with TRBD1. Unmatched junction bases numbered 14, after V lost 3 bases and J lost 7 bases. Germline V CDR1 and CDR2: LNHNV, YYDKDF (reference sequence). CDR3 size: 16 residues. CDR3 loop: CATSSPRDSPRGGYTF. The CDR3 nucleotides read TGTGCCACCAGCAGCCCTCGGGACAGCCCCAGGGGTGGCTACACCTTC.

The V call is TRBV7-9, the J call TRBJ1-1, with a weak D call TRBD1 (5 bases). Trimming took 3 bases from V and 1 from J, leaving 21 bases between them. Looked up from germline, CDR1 is SEHNR and CDR2 is FQNEAQ (reference sequence). CDR3 size: 18 residues. This CDR3 reads CASSFPLRGRAGNTEAFF. CDR3 coding DNA: TGTGCCAGCAGCTTCCCTCTTAGGGGCCGAGCGGGGAACACTGAAGCTTTCTTT.

V gene TRBV5-1 combines with J gene TRBJ2-7; 9 bases line up with TRBD2. Germline values: CDR1 SGHRS, CDR2 YFSETQ. With V trimmed by 4 bases and J by 4 bases, 12 bases remained unmatched. This CDR3 contains 16 residues. This CDR3 reads CASSLQPIAGAYEQYF. CDR3 coding DNA: TGCGCCAGCAGCCTTCAACCCATAGCGGGAGCATACGAGCAGTACTTC.

The V and J genes are TRBV29-1 and TRBJ2-7; 8 bases map to TRBD2. This CDR3 contains 13 residues. V lost 7 bases, J lost 4 bases, and 9 bases stayed unmatched. From germline, CDR1 is SQVTM and CDR2 ANQGSEA. The CDR3 sequence is CSAKAGTRYEQYF. CDR3 nucleotide sequence: TGCAGCGCGAAGGCAGGGACTAGGTACGAGCAGTACTTC.

With regard to this clone: Other nucleotide sequences from this sample produce the same CDR3. The chain links TRBV2 to TRBJ1-1; 8 bases map to TRBD1. Germline CDR1 and CDR2: SNHLY and FYNNEI. J was trimmed by 1 base and V by 6 bases; bases with no gene match: 4. There are 14 residues in the CDR3. In DNA form, the CDR3 reads TGTGCCAGCAGCCAGGGGGCAGGGAACACTGAAGCTTTCTTT. Amino acids: CASSQGAGNTEAFF. The full variable domain, rest sourced from reference TRBV2 and TRBJ1-1, is EPEVTQTPSHQVTQMGQEVILRCVPISNHLYFYWYRQILGQKVEFLVSFYNNEISEKSEIFDDQFSVERPDGSNFTLKIRSTKLEDSAMYFCASSQGAGNTEAFFGQGTRLTVV.

This clone was seen once. This chain joins TRBV5-5 and TRBJ2-1; TRBD2 agrees at 8 bases. CDR1 and CDR2 (germline): SGHKS, YYEKEE (reference sequence). J gave up 4 bases and V 6 bases, and 12 bases lay outside the gene matches. CDR3 length: 16 amino acids. This CDR3 is CASTIGGGGGYNEQFF. The CDR3, as DNA: TGTGCCAGCACCATCGGCGGCGGCGGGGGGTACAATGAGCAGTTCTTC. Together with reference TRBV5-5 and TRBJ2-1, the CDR3 gives the full variable domain: DAGVTQSPTHLIKTRGQQVTLRCSPISGHKSVSWYQQVLGQGPQFIFQYYEKEERGRGNFPDRFSARQFPNYSSELNVNALLLGDSALYLCASTIGGGGGYNEQFFGPGTRLTVL.

The J gene is TRBJ2-1, the V gene TRBV7-3; TRBD1 matches 9 bases. V was pared by 2 bases and J by 4 bases, with 3 bases of the junction left unmatched. Germline values: CDR1 SGHTA, CDR2 FQGTGA. The CDR3 totals 15 residues. This CDR3 is CASSLQQGAYNEQFF. The DNA for the CDR3 is TGTGCCAGCAGCTTACAACAGGGGGCTTACAATGAGCAGTTCTTC.

This clone was picked up a small number of times. The chain carries TRBV27 and TRBJ1-5; tentatively, D is TRBD1 (6 bases). This CDR3 region has 16 residues. Trimming pared 0 bases from V and 2 bases from J, leaving 11 bases between. The V gene's germline CDR1 is MNHEY and CDR2 SMNVEV (reference sequence). CDR3 loop: CASSLSSGVGNQPQHF. DNA for the CDR3: TGTGCCAGCAGTTTATCGTCAGGGGTTGGCAATCAGCCCCAGCATTTT.

The chain is built from TRBV6-6 and TRBJ1-4; D ambiguous. V lost 7 bases and J lost 0, with 9 bases in between. The CDR3 runs to 14 residues. Germline assignment: CDR1 MNHNY and CDR2 SVGAGI (reference sequence). The CDR3 DNA sequence: TGTGCCAGCAAGGAGCCCGCAACTAATGAAAAACTGTTTTTT. Translating gives CASKEPATNEKLFF.

The V gene is TRBV12-5, the J gene TRBJ2-5; D gene unclear. Germline CDR1 LGHNT, CDR2 FRNRAP. V was shortened by 3 bases and J by 3 bases, with 2 bases between the two germline ends. CDR3 length: 11 residues. The CDR3 sequence: CASGFEETQYF. For the CDR3, the DNA is TGTGCTAGTGGTTTCGAAGAGACCCAGTACTTC.

The table lists this clone with a few counts. This sample also contains other DNA sequences that code for the same CDR3. The chain combines TRBV2 with TRBJ1-3; 7 nucleotides line up with TRBD1. Germline V gives CDR1 SNHLY, CDR2 FYNNEI. The CDR3 consists of 13 residues. J lost 2 bases, V lost 6 bases, and 1 base had no gene match. DNA of the CDR3: TGTGCCAGCAGCGACAGGGCTGGAAACACCATATATTTT. The encoded protein is CASSDRAGNTIYF. The variable domain in full, with the rest retrieved from reference TRBV2 and TRBJ1-3, is EPEVTQTPSHQVTQMGQEVILRCVPISNHLYFYWYRQILGQKVEFLVSFYNNEISEKSEIFDDQFSVERPDGSNFTLKIRSTKLEDSAMYFCASSDRAGNTIYFGEGSWLTVV.

V gene TRBV21-1 combines with J gene TRBJ2-5; TRBD2 reflects the table's D call only, with no check against the DNA. TRBV21-1 is labeled a pseudogene. There are 16 residues in the CDR3. CDR3 nucleotides: TGTGCCAGCAGCATAGATTCAGCGGGGATCCAAGAGACCCAGTACTTC. Protein: CASSIDSAGIQETQYF.

J is TRBJ2-3 and V is TRBV27, with D possibly TRBD2 on 6 matching bases. The V gene lost 8 bases and the J gene lost 4 bases, with 16 bases spanning the gap. Germline CDR1 is MNHEY and CDR2 is SMNVEV (reference sequence). The CDR3 covers 14 residues. As DNA, the CDR3 is TGTGCCAGCCGGTACCTAGCGACCCCAGATACGCAGTATTTT. Translated, it gives CASRYLATPDTQYF.

This chain links TRBV7-9 with TRBJ2-7; TRBD1 matches at 8 bases. Germline lookup yields CDR1 SEHNR and CDR2 FQNEAQ (reference sequence). The trim removed 5 bases at V and 2 bases at J, leaving 8 bases unmatched. The CDR3 has 15 amino acids. DNA of the CDR3: TGTGCCAGCAGCCCCGCGGACAGGGTCGCCTACGAGCAGTACTTC. As protein: CASSPADRVAYEQYF.

This clone was counted a single time. The chain couples TRBV5-1 to TRBJ2-4; 8 bases are shared with TRBD1. Germline loops: CDR1 SGHRS, CDR2 YFSETQ. The CDR3 consists of 14 residues. Germline trimming cut 5 bases from V and 6 bases from J; bases unmatched to any gene: 7. Here the CDR3 DNA reads TGCGCCAGCAGTACGACAGGGGCGCTAAACATTCAGTACTTC. Translation gives CASSTTGALNIQYF.

The V call is TRBV21-1, the J call TRBJ2-2; TRBD1 reflects the table's D call only, with no check against the DNA. TRBV21-1 is annotated as a pseudogene. This CDR3 is 17 amino acids long. The DNA for the CDR3 is TGTGCCAGCAGCAACCCCGGGACAGGGGTTGACACCGGGGAGCTGTTTTTT. Amino acid sequence: CASSNPGTGVDTGELFF.